Reported below is one T cell receptor beta chain. Its target is unknown. The sample belongs to a study of beta chain features in type 1 diabetes. As for the study in general: Sorted cell examination encompassed roughly 110 million cells across all samples. Whole-study results and caveats: Among all four CD4+ subsets, Type 1 diabetes patients had TCRB CDR3s that were moderately but significantly shorter.

TCRB transcripts that were expressed got sequenced, as all of the isolated RNA had been reverse transcribed. TCRdb keeps only in-frame clones here, not all; method: immunoSEQ multiplex PCR. The data show 350,000 or so clones, 15% to 20% seen once. This CDR3 has 14 amino acids. Germline V gene data show CDR1 as SEHNR and CDR2 as FQNEAQ (reference sequence). V lost 1 base to trimming and J lost 6 bases, with 12 bases between them. Post-sort purity exceeded 98% for all sorted populations. The chain uses TRBV7-9 and TRBJ1-2, with D maybe TRBD1 (6 bases). What was sequenced was naive CD4+ T cells from blood. The receptor was isolated from a woman younger than 30 in good health. The CDR3 DNA follows: TGTGCCAGCAGCTTAGTTCTGGGGGCGGATGGCTACACCTTC. It yields the protein CASSLVLGADGYTF.